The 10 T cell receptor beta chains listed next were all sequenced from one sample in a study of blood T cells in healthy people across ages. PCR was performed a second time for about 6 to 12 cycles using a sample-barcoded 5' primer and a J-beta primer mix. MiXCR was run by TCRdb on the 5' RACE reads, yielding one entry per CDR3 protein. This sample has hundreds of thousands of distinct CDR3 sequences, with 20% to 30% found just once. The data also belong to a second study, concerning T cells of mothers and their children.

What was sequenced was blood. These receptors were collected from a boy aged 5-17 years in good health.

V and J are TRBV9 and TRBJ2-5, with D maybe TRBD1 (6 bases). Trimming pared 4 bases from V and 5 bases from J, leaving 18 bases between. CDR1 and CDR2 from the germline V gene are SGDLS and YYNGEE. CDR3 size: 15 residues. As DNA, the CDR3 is TGTGCCAGCAGCCTCAACTCAGGGGTGCGGGAGACCCAGTACTTC. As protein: CASSLNSGVRETQYF. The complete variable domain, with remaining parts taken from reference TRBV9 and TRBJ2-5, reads DSGVTQTPKHLITATGQRVTLRCSPRSGDLSVYWYQQSLDQGLQFLIQYYNGEERAKGNILERFSAQQFPDLHSELNLSSLELGDSALYFCASSLNSGVRETQYFGPGTRLLVL.

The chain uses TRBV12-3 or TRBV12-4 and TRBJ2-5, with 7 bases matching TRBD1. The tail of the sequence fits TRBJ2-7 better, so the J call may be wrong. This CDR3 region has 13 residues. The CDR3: CASSRDRVHEQYF. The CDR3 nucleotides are TGTGCCAGCAGCCGTGACAGGGTCCACGAGCAGTACTTC.

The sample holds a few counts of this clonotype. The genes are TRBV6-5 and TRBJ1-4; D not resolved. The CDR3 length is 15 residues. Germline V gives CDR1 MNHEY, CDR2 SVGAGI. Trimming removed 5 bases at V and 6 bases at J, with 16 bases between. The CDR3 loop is CASSPWGTSDEKLFF. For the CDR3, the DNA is TGTGCCAGCAGTCCGTGGGGAACATCGGATGAAAAACTGTTTTTT.

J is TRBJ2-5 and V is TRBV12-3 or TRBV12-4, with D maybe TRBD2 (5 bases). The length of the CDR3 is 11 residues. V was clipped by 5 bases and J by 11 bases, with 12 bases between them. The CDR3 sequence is CASSPSREQYF. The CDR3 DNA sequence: TGTGCCAGCAGTCCATCGAGGGAGCAGTACTTC.

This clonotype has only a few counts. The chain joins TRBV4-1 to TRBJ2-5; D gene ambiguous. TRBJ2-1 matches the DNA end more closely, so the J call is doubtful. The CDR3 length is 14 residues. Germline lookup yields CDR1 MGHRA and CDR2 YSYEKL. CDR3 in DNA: TGCGCCAGCAGCCAACTCTACCCCTACAATGAGCAGTTCTTC. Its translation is CASSQLYPYNEQFF.

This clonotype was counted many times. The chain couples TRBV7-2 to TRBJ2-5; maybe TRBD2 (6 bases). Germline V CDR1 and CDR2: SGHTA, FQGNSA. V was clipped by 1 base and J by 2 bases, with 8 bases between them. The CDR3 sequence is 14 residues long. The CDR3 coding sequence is TGTGCCAGCAGCTTAGACGGGGGACAAGAGACCCAGTACTTC. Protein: CASSLDGGQETQYF.

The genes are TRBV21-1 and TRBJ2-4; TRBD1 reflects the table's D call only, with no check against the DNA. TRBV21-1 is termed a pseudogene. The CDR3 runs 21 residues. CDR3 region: CASSKTTGGSGAVVAKNIQYF. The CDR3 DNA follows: TGTGCCAGCAGCAAAACGACAGGGGGAAGCGGGGCCGTTGTAGCCAAAAACATTCAGTACTTC.

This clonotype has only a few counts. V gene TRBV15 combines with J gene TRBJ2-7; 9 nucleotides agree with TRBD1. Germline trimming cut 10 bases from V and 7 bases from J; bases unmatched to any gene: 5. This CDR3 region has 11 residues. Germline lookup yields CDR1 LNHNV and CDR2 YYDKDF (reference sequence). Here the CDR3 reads CAIGTGWEQYF. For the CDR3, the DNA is TGTGCCATTGGGACAGGGTGGGAGCAGTACTTC.

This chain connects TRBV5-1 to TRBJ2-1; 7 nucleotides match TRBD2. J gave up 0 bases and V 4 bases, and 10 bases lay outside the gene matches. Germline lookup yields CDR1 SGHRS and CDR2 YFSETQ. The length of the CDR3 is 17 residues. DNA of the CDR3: TGCGCCAGCAGCCCCGCCTTGCTAGCGGCCTCCTACAATGAGCAGTTCTTC. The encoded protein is CASSPALLAASYNEQFF.

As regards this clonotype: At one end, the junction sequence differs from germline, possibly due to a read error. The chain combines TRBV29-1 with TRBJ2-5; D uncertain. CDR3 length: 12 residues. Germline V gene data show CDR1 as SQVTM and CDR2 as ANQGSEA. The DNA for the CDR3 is TGCGGCGTGGAGAGGTCCAGGGAGACCCAGTACTTC. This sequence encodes CGVERSRETQYF.